A selection of T cell receptor beta chains follows, all from one sample in a study of T cell responses to AZD1222 COVID-19 vaccine. Clones were read by immunoSEQ multiplex PCR, and TCRdb kept only the in-frame ones, dropping some. The data show some 200,000 clones, 85% to 95% seen once. The source was peripheral blood, collected on day 0 of MenACWY control vaccination. The receptors here all came from an adult in good health. Each CDR3 is given with its conserved first and last residue. The order of the fields is D gene, J gene, V gene, clone size, CDR3 protein, CDR3 DNA. D genes are given only for firm matches. Rows give clone size only sometimes, using once, few, many, or a class for an expanded clone.

>NA|TRBJ2-7|TRBV9|NA
CASSASPGQAYEQYF
TGTGCCAGCAGCGCCTCCCCGGGACAAGCCTACGAGCAGTACTTC
>NA|TRBJ1-2|TRBV29-1|once
CSAAQNYGYTF
TGCAGCGCAGCACAGAACTATGGCTACACCTTC
>NA|TRBJ1-2|TRBV19|NA
CASSPGRTANYGYTF
TGTGCCAGTAGTCCCGGCCGGACAGCTAACTATGGCTACACCTTC
>NA|TRBJ1-5|TRBV15|NA
CATSRELNQPQHF
TGTGCCACCAGCAGAGAGTTGAATCAGCCCCAGCATTTT
>NA|TRBJ2-1|TRBV4-3|NA
CASSQDRLAYNEQFF
TGCGCCAGCAGCCAAGATAGGCTAGCCTACAATGAGCAGTTCTTC
>NA|TRBJ1-2|TRBV3-1/TRBV3-2|NA
CASSQADSLYGYTF
TGTGCCAGCAGCCAAGCCGACTCCCTCTATGGCTACACCTTC
>TRBD1|TRBJ1-2|TRBV4-2|NA
CASSQGQGSYTF
TGTGCCAGCAGCCAAGGACAGGGCAGCTACACCTTC
>TRBD2|TRBJ2-1|TRBV7-3|once
CASSPFPGFASGGSYNEQFF
TGTGCCAGCAGCCCGTTTCCCGGGTTTGCAAGCGGGGGGTCCTACAATGAGCAGTTCTTC
>NA|TRBJ1-6|TRBV7-2|NA
CASSLGGSLPLHF
TGTGCCAGCAGCTTAGGCGGGTCTCTCCCCCTCCACTTT
>TRBD1|TRBJ2-2|TRBV15|once
CATRKGQTHTGELFF
TGTGCCACCAGAAAGGGACAGACCCACACCGGGGAGCTGTTTTTT
>TRBD1|TRBJ1-1|TRBV29-1|once
CSVGVDRGPAFF
TGCAGCGTTGGAGTCGACAGGGGGCCGGCTTTCTTT
>TRBD1|TRBJ1-3|TRBV4-3|NA
CASSQELTGRPGNTIYF
TGCGCCAGCAGCCAAGAATTGACAGGGCGGCCTGGAAACACCATATATTTT
>NA|TRBJ2-2|TRBV30|once
CAWSVAVRRGAIAKSNTGELFF
TGTGCCTGGAGTGTCGCGGTGCGACGGGGGGCCATTGCGAAGTCGAACACCGGGGAGCTGTTTTTT
>NA|TRBJ1-6|TRBV9|NA
CASSVRSASPLHF
TGTGCCAGCAGCGTCCGATCGGCTTCACCCCTCCACTTT
>NA|TRBJ1-1|TRBV7-2|NA
CASSLDQGRDTEAFF
TGTGCCAGCAGCTTAGATCAGGGAAGGGACACTGAAGCTTTCTTT
>NA|TRBJ2-7|TRBV18|NA
CASSPSSEQYF
TGTGCCAGCTCACCATCCTCCGAGCAGTACTTC
>NA|TRBJ1-1|TRBV11-2|NA
CASSSTPQGVEAFF
TGTGCCAGCAGCTCCACCCCACAGGGTGTTGAAGCTTTCTTT
>NA|TRBJ1-1|TRBV5-1|few
CASSQISITEAFF
TGCGCCAGCAGCCAGATATCAATCACTGAAGCTTTCTTT
>NA|TRBJ1-1|TRBV18|NA
CASSETGSRAFF
TGTGCCAGCTCCGAAACAGGTTCCAGGGCTTTCTTT
>TRBD1|TRBJ1-1|TRBV19|NA
CASKRDRGATEAFF
TGTGCCAGTAAACGGGACAGGGGGGCCACTGAAGCTTTCTTT
>TRBD2|TRBJ2-1|TRBV4-3|NA
CASSQRLAGGYNEQFF
TGCGCCAGCAGCCAACGACTAGCGGGGGGCTACAATGAGCAGTTCTTC
>TRBD1|TRBJ2-7|TRBV14|NA
CASSQLTGVYYEQYF
TGTGCCAGCAGCCAACTGACAGGGGTTTACTACGAGCAGTACTTC
>TRBD1|TRBJ1-2|TRBV19|NA
CASGQGVPYGYTF
TGTGCCAGTGGGCAGGGGGTGCCCTATGGCTACACCTTC
>NA|TRBJ1-2|TRBV24-1|NA
CATSRRTGGGYTF
TGTGCCACATCACGACGGACCGGTGGTGGCTACACCTTC
>TRBD1|TRBJ2-5|TRBV9|NA
CASSVGGTGIGETQYF
TGTGCCAGCAGCGTAGGAGGGACAGGGATTGGAGAGACCCAGTACTTC
>NA|TRBJ1-2|TRBV28|NA
CASSFRRGGYGYTF
TGTGCCAGCAGTTTTCGGAGGGGGGGCTATGGCTACACCTTC
>NA|TRBJ1-2|TRBV6-6|NA
CASSYEWRYTF
TGTGCCAGCAGTTACGAATGGCGCTACACCTTC
>NA|TRBJ1-2|TRBV27|NA
CASTALAGPKSSYYGYTF
TGTGCCAGCACTGCCTTAGCGGGACCCAAGTCGAGTTACTATGGCTACACCTTC
>NA|TRBJ2-7|TRBV27|NA
CASSFRGTYEQYF
TGTGCCAGCAGTTTTAGGGGGACCTACGAGCAGTACTTC
>NA|TRBJ1-6|TRBV7-9|NA
CASSLEGNSPLHF
TGTGCCAGCAGCTTAGAGGGGAATTCACCCCTCCACTTT
>NA|TRBJ1-2|TRBV5-6|once
CASSFPGVRAHYGYTF
TGTGCCAGCAGCTTCCCGGGCGTTAGGGCTCACTATGGCTACACCTTC
>TRBD1|TRBJ2-1|TRBV6-2/TRBV6-3|NA
CASSQDRGPYNEQFF
TGTGCCAGCAGTCAAGACAGGGGCCCCTACAATGAGCAGTTCTTC
>TRBD1|TRBJ1-5|TRBV5-5|NA
CASSLRGDRTPRGNQPQHF
TGTGCCAGCAGCCTCAGGGGGGACAGGACACCCAGGGGCAATCAGCCCCAGCATTTT
>NA|TRBJ1-2|TRBV3-1/TRBV3-2|NA
CASSRSSSVANYGYTF
TGTGCCAGCAGCCGATCCAGTAGCGTAGCTAACTATGGCTACACCTTC
>TRBD2|TRBJ2-5|TRBV7-9|NA
CASSFSLAGPSETQYF
TGTGCCAGCAGCTTCTCCCTAGCGGGACCCTCGGAGACCCAGTACTTC
>TRBD2|TRBJ2-3|TRBV6-5|NA
CASSPLAGREDTQYF
TGTGCCAGCAGTCCCCTAGCGGGGAGGGAAGATACGCAGTATTTT
>NA|TRBJ1-5|TRBV18|NA
CASSPGRKEPQHF
TGTGCCAGCTCACCGGGACGGAAAGAACCCCAGCATTTT
>NA|TRBJ2-3|TRBV11-2|NA
CASSLGRGPSGDTQYF
TGTGCCAGCAGCTTAGGGCGGGGACCGTCGGGAGATACGCAGTATTTT
>NA|TRBJ2-1|TRBV7-2|once
CASSLAPGGRGSYNEQFF
TGTGCCAGCAGCTTAGCCCCAGGTGGCAGGGGCTCCTACAATGAGCAGTTCTTC
>NA|TRBJ1-4|TRBV9|NA
CASSPSGTLDEKLFF
TGTGCCAGCAGCCCCAGCGGGACACTCGATGAAAAACTGTTTTTT
>NA|TRBJ1-2|TRBV19|NA
CASSIDRWDNGYTF
TGTGCCAGTAGTATAGATCGCTGGGACAATGGCTACACCTTC
>NA|TRBJ1-1|TRBV28|NA
CASSLTRRGTEAFF
TGTGCCAGCAGTTTGACGCGTAGGGGGACTGAAGCTTTCTTT
>NA|TRBJ1-5|TRBV28|NA
CASSPRAYYSNQPQHF
TGTGCCAGCAGTCCGAGGGCATACTATAGCAATCAGCCCCAGCATTTT
>NA|TRBJ1-5|TRBV7-2|NA
CASSSGGGQPQHF
TGTGCCAGCAGCTCTGGTGGGGGTCAGCCCCAGCATTTT
>NA|TRBJ1-1|TRBV5-4|NA
CASSLAGKAFF
TGTGCCAGCAGCTTGGCCGGTAAAGCTTTCTTT
>NA|TRBJ1-2|TRBV7-8|NA
CASSIGRDYGYTF
TGTGCCAGCAGCATCGGGCGAGACTATGGCTACACCTTC
>NA|TRBJ2-2|TRBV4-3|NA
CASSQDRRGELFF
TGCGCCAGCAGCCAAGATAGGCGGGGGGAGCTGTTTTTT
>NA|TRBJ2-1|TRBV6-2/TRBV6-3|NA
CASSFQGLFNEQFF
TGTGCCAGCAGTTTCCAGGGGCTTTTTAATGAGCAGTTCTTC
>NA|TRBJ1-6|TRBV28|NA
CASSWARAGNSPLHF
TGTGCCAGCAGTTGGGCCAGGGCGGGTAATTCACCCCTCCACTTT
>NA|TRBJ1-5|TRBV2|once
CASSEEVVSNQPQHF
TGTGCCAGCAGTGAGGAGGTGGTGAGCAATCAGCCCCAGCATTTT